This T cell receptor beta chain derives from a study of blood T cell repertoires in COVID-19. Turning to the study itself: T cells, B-cell-depleted T cells, or PBMCs supplied cDNA or gDNA.

Original processing methods: The assay estimated nucleated cells by amplifying reference gene primers. TCRdb's copy holds only in-frame clones and misses some; the assay was immunoSEQ multiplex PCR. V, J and clone size derive from that table, while D and trimming were established from the DNA sequence. The data hold around 50,000 clones, with 88% observed a single time. In germline, CDR1 is MDHEN, CDR2 SYDVKM. V was trimmed by 2 bases and J by 2 bases, leaving 13 bases between them. CDR3 length equals 15 residues. The chain joins TRBV28 to TRBJ2-7; D is perhaps TRBD1 (5 bases). The clonotype originates from a man between 45 and 60 years old with active COVID-19. Sequenced input: peripheral blood. CDR3 sequence: CASSLGRARAYEQYF. The CDR3 DNA follows: TGTGCCAGCAGTTTAGGCCGGGCCAGGGCCTACGAGCAGTACTTC.